Below, 26 T cell receptor beta chains from the same sample are listed, as sequenced in a study of blood T cell repertoires in COVID-19. TCRdb's copy holds only in-frame clones and misses some; the assay was immunoSEQ multiplex PCR. The table has some 200,000 clones, more than 65% seen once. Sequencing was carried out using peripheral blood. These receptor sequences come from a woman aged 55-70 years with acute or convalescent COVID-19.

The rearrangement joins TRBV30 to TRBJ1-1; D is possibly TRBD1 (5 bases). The CDR3 length is 12 residues. Germline V CDR1 and CDR2: GTSNPN, SVGIG (reference sequence). CDR3: CARKRGNTEAFF. DNA of the CDR3: TGTGCGCGTAAAAGGGGAAACACTGAAGCTTTCTTT.

This chain connects TRBV13 to TRBJ2-3, with 8 nucleotides matching TRBD2. The CDR3 runs to 16 residues. V was clipped by 5 bases and J by 5 bases; unmatched bases: 12. CDR1 and CDR2 from the germline V gene are PRHDT and FYEKMQ (reference sequence). The CDR3 DNA follows: TGTGCCAGCAGCCAAAGTCGGGGGGGCATAGGAGATACGCAGTATTTT. It encodes CASSQSRGGIGDTQYF.

CDR3 nucleotide sequence: TGCGCCAGCAGCACCCGGGGAAGGGACACTGAAGCTTTCTTT. Translating it yields CASSTRGRDTEAFF. The chain carries TRBV5-1 and TRBJ1-1; D is uncertain. Trimming cost V 4 bases and J 3 bases, with 13 bases left between them. The germline V gene has CDR1 SGHRS and CDR2 YFSETQ. The CDR3 is made up of 14 amino acids. Filled out from reference TRBV5-1 and TRBJ1-1, the complete variable domain reads KAGVTQTPRYLIKTRGQQVTLSCSPISGHRSVSWYQQTPGQGLQFLFEYFSETQRNKGNFPGRFSGRQFSNSRSEMNVSTLELGDSALYLCASSTRGRDTEAFFGQGTRLTVV.

The V call is TRBV1, the J call TRBJ2-7; the tabulated D call, TRBD2, remains unverified against the DNA. TRBV1 is a recognized pseudogene. The CDR3 runs 14 residues. As DNA, the CDR3 is TGCACCAGCAGCCAAGATCTCGAGCCCTACGAGCAGTACTTC. It specifies CTSSQDLEPYEQYF.

This clone showed up just once. At the DNA level, this CDR3 is encoded by other sequences in the same sample as well. CDR3 in DNA: TGCGCCAGCAGCCCGACAGGGGGCGCGGGTGGCTACACCTTC. Residues: CASSPTGGAGGYTF. The genes are TRBV5-1 and TRBJ1-2, with 10 bases aligning to TRBD1. The V segment lost 4 bases and the J segment 7 bases; nucleotides outside the gene matches: 7. The CDR3 loop spans 14 amino acids. CDR1 and CDR2 from the germline V gene are SGHRS and YFSETQ.

About this clone: Different DNA sequences within this sample yield the same CDR3. This chain joins TRBV3-1 (or the pseudogene TRBV3-2) and TRBJ2-1, with 7 bases matching TRBD2. Germline CDR1 reads LGHDT; CDR2 reads YNNKEL (reference sequence). The length of the CDR3 is 15 residues. Trimming cost V 1 base and J 2 bases; bases outside gene matches: 2. The CDR3 DNA reads as TGTGCCAGCAGCCAAGGGCTAGCGGCCTACAATGAGCAGTTCTTC. It encodes CASSQGLAAYNEQFF.

V and J are TRBV15 and TRBJ2-1; 8 bases line up with TRBD1. From germline, CDR1 is LNHNV and CDR2 YYDKDF (reference sequence). V was pared by 5 bases and J by 2 bases, with 8 bases of the junction left unmatched. The length of the CDR3 is 16 residues. CDR3: CATSEGVDRAYNEQFF. For the CDR3, the DNA is TGTGCCACCAGCGAGGGTGTGGACAGGGCCTACAATGAGCAGTTCTTC.

The chain uses TRBV28 and TRBJ2-5; a weak D match, TRBD1 (5 bases). CDR1 and CDR2 (germline): MDHEN, SYDVKM. This CDR3 is built from 14 residues. V shed 4 bases and J shed 5 bases, with 14 bases lying between them. CDR3 amino acids: CASSSPQGGETQYF. CDR3 bases: TGTGCCAGCAGTTCCCCCCAGGGTGGGGAGACCCAGTACTTC.

Judged by abundance, this clone is medium-sized. As DNA, the CDR3 is TGCGCCAGCAGCCAAGATTGGTACAGTTACTATGGCTACACCTTC. Translating gives CASSQDWYSYYGYTF. This rearrangement joins TRBV4-1 to TRBJ1-2; D gene unclear. V lost 0 bases to trimming and J lost 3 bases, with 11 bases between them. Germline V CDR1 and CDR2: MGHRA, YSYEKL. This CDR3 has 15 amino acids.

The chain carries TRBV2 and TRBJ2-2; D is perhaps TRBD2 (6 bases). Germline loops: CDR1 SNHLY, CDR2 FYNNEI. The CDR3 is 14 residues long. The germline V and J ends were trimmed by 11 bases and 2 bases, with 15 bases remaining between them. The CDR3 spells CAVGTLRNTGELFF. In DNA, the CDR3 is TGTGCCGTCGGGACTCTACGAAACACCGGGGAGCTGTTTTTT.

This chain uses TRBV3-1 (or the pseudogene TRBV3-2) with TRBJ1-1, with a tentative D call TRBD1 (6 bases). The CDR3 is made up of 16 amino acids. Germline CDR1 LGHDT, CDR2 YNNKEL (reference sequence). The ends were cut back, 7 bases at V and 1 base at J, with 19 bases in the middle. CDR3 DNA sequence: TGTGCCAGCAAACCAACTGGGGGACAAGGGAACACTGAAGCTTTCTTT. Its translation is CASKPTGGQGNTEAFF.

This chain links TRBV4-2 with TRBJ1-5, with unresolved D. The germline V gene encodes CDR1 LGHNA and CDR2 YNFKEQ. This CDR3 has 15 amino acids. V was cut by 0 bases and J by 1 base, with 7 bases left in between. The CDR3 spells CASSQELYSNQPQHF. In nucleotides, the CDR3 is TGTGCCAGCAGCCAAGAACTCTACAGCAATCAGCCCCAGCATTTT.

Comments on this clone: The junction departs from the called germline gene at one end, perhaps through a read error. V is TRBV7-7 and J is TRBJ2-2; 10 bases fit TRBD2. There are 20 residues in the CDR3. The V gene's germline CDR1 is SSHAT and CDR2 FNYEAQ (reference sequence). CDR3 amino acids: CASSSHPNLAGGLNTGELFF. The CDR3 nucleotides are TGTGCTAGCAGTTCCCACCCAAATTTAGCGGGGGGCCTGAACACCGGGGAGCTGTTTTTT.

This clone was detected once. This rearrangement joins TRBV6-5 to TRBJ1-6; tentative D call: TRBD1 (6 bases). The CDR3 contains 15 residues. Germline V gene sequence: CDR1 MNHEY, CDR2 SVGAGI. V was shortened by 7 bases and J by 10 bases, with 20 bases between the two germline ends. For the CDR3, the DNA is TGTGCCAGCATTATACACCGGGACAAACCCTCACCCCTCCACTTT. Translated, it gives CASIIHRDKPSPLHF.

The J gene is TRBJ2-7, the V gene TRBV12-3 or TRBV12-4; D remains ambiguous. V was pared by 4 bases and J by 0 bases, with 4 bases between. This CDR3 has 12 amino acids. CDR3 bases: TGTGCCAGCAGTTCCTACTCCTACGAGCAGTACTTC. It translates to CASSSYSYEQYF.

The V call is TRBV5-4, the J call TRBJ2-1, with 9 nucleotides matching TRBD2. CDR1 is SGHNT and CDR2 is YYREEE in the germline V gene (reference sequence). V gave up 1 base and J gave up 8 bases; unmatched junction bases: 10. There are 16 residues in the CDR3. The CDR3 sequence is CASSLLAGGIIDEQFF. CDR3 nucleotides: TGTGCCAGCAGCTTGTTGGCGGGGGGGATTATCGATGAGCAGTTCTTC.

V gene TRBV9 combines with J gene TRBJ1-4; tentatively, D is TRBD1 (6 bases). Germline CDR1 and CDR2: SGDLS and YYNGEE. V lost 1 base to trimming and J lost 5 bases, with 12 bases between them. This CDR3 is built from 15 residues. The CDR3 DNA follows: TGTGCCAGCAGCGTACAGACAGGAGAAAATGAAAAACTGTTTTTT. As protein: CASSVQTGENEKLFF.

This chain joins TRBV30 and TRBJ1-2; no clear D gene. Germline V gene data show CDR1 as GTSNPN and CDR2 as SVGIG (reference sequence). V lost 0 bases and J 2 bases, leaving 7 bases between the germline ends. CDR3 length: 13 residues. This chain's CDR3 is CAWSVLENYGYTF. CDR3 coding DNA: TGTGCCTGGAGTGTGTTGGAGAACTATGGCTACACCTTC. Filled out from reference TRBV30 and TRBJ1-2, the complete variable domain reads SQTIHQWPATLVQPVGSPLSLECTVEGTSNPNLYWYRQAAGRGLQLLFYSVGIGQISSEVPQNLSASRPQDRQFILSSKKLLLSDSGFYLCAWSVLENYGYTFGSGTRLTVV.

V gene TRBV6-5 combines with J gene TRBJ2-7; D is perhaps TRBD2 (6 bases). This CDR3 spans 15 amino acids. Germline loops: CDR1 MNHEY, CDR2 SVGAGI. Deletions cut 6 bases from V and 0 bases from J, with 15 bases between. Here the CDR3 DNA reads TGTGCCAGCAGGGTGGCCGGGGGTGGCTCCTACGAGCAGTACTTC. Amino acids: CASRVAGGGSYEQYF.

The V gene is TRBV10-3, the J gene TRBJ1-2, with 8 positions matching TRBD1. Looked up from germline, CDR1 is ENHRY and CDR2 is SYGVKD. CDR3 size: 12 residues. V shed 8 bases, J shed 4 bases, and the junction held 3 bases outside the gene matches. The DNA of the CDR3 is TGTGCCATCTCAGGGACAGGCTATGGCTACACCTTC. Its translation is CAISGTGYGYTF.

The chain combines TRBV3-1 (or the pseudogene TRBV3-2) with TRBJ1-3; the D gene is possibly TRBD1 (5 bases). The CDR3 sequence is 17 residues long. V dropped 2 bases and J dropped 3 bases, with 17 bases sitting between them. Germline V gene lookup returns CDR1 LGHDT and CDR2 YNNKEL (reference sequence). The CDR3 DNA reads as TGTGCCAGCAGCCAAAGGGGAACTCGGAAAGGTGGAAACACCATATATTTT. As protein: CASSQRGTRKGGNTIYF.

The genes are TRBV7-6 and TRBJ2-7, with a possible D match to TRBD2 (7 bases). The CDR3 spans 15 residues. CDR1 is SGHVS and CDR2 is FNYEAQ in the germline V gene. Trimming left V 2 bases short and J 7 bases short, with 18 bases between. The CDR3 loop reads CASSLRGAESREQYF. The CDR3 coding sequence is TGTGCCAGCAGCTTACGGGGGGCTGAGTCACGAGAGCAGTACTTC.

CDR3 in DNA: TGTGCCAGTAGCTCGACAGGGAGCAACTACGAGCAGTACTTC. Protein: CASSSTGSNYEQYF. The chain combines TRBV19 with TRBJ2-7, with 7 bases identical to TRBD1. Germline V gene sequence: CDR1 LNHDA, CDR2 SQIVND (reference sequence). With V trimmed by 6 bases and J by 3 bases, 8 bases remained unmatched. The CDR3 consists of 14 residues.

The gene calls are TRBV7-9 and TRBJ2-2; D may be TRBD1 (6 bases). Per germline, CDR1 SEHNR and CDR2 FQNEAQ (reference sequence). V was pared by 2 bases and J by 4 bases, with 14 bases between. This CDR3 spans 16 amino acids. The CDR3 DNA reads as TGTGCCAGCAGCTTACCAGGGGCGCGAACCACCGGGGAGCTGTTTTTT. It is translated as CASSLPGARTTGELFF.

The chain is built from TRBV5-1 and TRBJ2-3; tentative D call: TRBD2 (5 bases). The CDR3 consists of 16 residues. Germline CDR1 and CDR2: SGHRS and YFSETQ. Trimming took off 1 base at V and 6 bases at J, with 18 bases between the two ends. The CDR3 sequence is CASSLLGVAIADTQYF. Here the CDR3 DNA reads TGCGCCAGCAGCTTGTTAGGAGTAGCAATAGCGGATACGCAGTATTTT.

The chain combines TRBV19 with TRBJ2-7; 9 bases line up with TRBD1. Germline V gene lookup returns CDR1 LNHDA and CDR2 SQIVND (reference sequence). CDR3 length equals 14 residues. With V trimmed by 2 bases and J by 3 bases, 2 bases remained unmatched. CDR3 in amino acids: CASSIPGQGYEQYF. The CDR3 DNA reads as TGTGCCAGTAGTATACCGGGACAGGGCTACGAGCAGTACTTC.